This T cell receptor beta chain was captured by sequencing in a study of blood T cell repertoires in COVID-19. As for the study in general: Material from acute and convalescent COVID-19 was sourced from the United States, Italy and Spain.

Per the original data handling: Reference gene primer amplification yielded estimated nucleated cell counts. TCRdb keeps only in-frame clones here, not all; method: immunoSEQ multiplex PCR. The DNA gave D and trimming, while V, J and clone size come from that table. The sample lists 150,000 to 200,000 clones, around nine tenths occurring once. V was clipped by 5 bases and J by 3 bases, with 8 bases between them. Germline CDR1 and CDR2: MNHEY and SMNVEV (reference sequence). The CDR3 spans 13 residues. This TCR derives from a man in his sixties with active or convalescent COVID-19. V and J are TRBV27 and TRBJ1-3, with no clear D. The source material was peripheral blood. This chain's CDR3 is CASSPAGGNTIYF. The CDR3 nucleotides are TGTGCCAGCAGTCCCGCCGGTGGAAACACCATATATTTT.